Sequencing of this T cell receptor beta chain was carried out in a study of Ad26.COV2.S vaccination and SARS-CoV-2 variants. This clone came up a few times. Its specificity is unknown. The study's findings and limits: TCR breadth and depth analyses may have underestimated total T cell responses. It was reported that spike-specific CD8+ and CD4+ T cell responses were substantially broad after vaccination.

This table comes from immunoSEQ multiplex PCR, and its TCRdb copy is limited to in-frame clones, with some not included. The sample holds about 350,000 clones; just over 90% are singletons and the top ten take 3.9%. Per germline, CDR1 MGHDK and CDR2 SYGVNS. V gave up 2 bases and J gave up 6 bases, with 11 bases separating them. CDR3 length: 14 residues. The TCR originated in a human donor who had recovered from COVID-19. The sample in question was peripheral blood, obtained after recovery from COVID-19. V and J are TRBV25-1 and TRBJ1-5; tentative D call: TRBD1 (5 bases). The CDR3 spells CASSEPRGFQPQHF. CDR3 in DNA: TGTGCCAGCAGTGAACCAAGGGGTTTTCAGCCCCAGCATTTT.